The clone carrying this TCR beta chain was seen repeatedly, ten times or more. Researchers made TCR beta libraries by using iRepertoire HTBI primers and running Arm-PCR on CDR3 regions. TCRdb reprocessed the multiplex PCR reads with MiXCR, giving one entry per CDR3 protein. The sample gives over 450,000 distinct CDR3 sequences, roughly 21% of which show up once; about 7% is in the top ten. Time point indicated: persistent/refractory GD, antithyroid drugs over 5 years with positive TRAb. TCR sequences were obtained from RNA taken from PBMCs. Trimming removed 4 bases at V and 1 base at J, with 11 bases between. This CDR3 is built from 15 residues. The germline CDR1 and CDR2 sequences are MNHEY and SVGEGT. This sample was taken from a study of regulatory T cells in long-lasting Graves disease.

Sequenced here: peripheral blood mononuclear cells (PBMCs), sampled when the disease was refractory, from a patient treated with antithyroid drugs. The source of this sequence is a female donor with Graves disease. J is TRBJ1-5 and V is TRBV6-2 or TRBV6-3, with D possibly matching TRBD1 (6 bases). Written as DNA, the CDR3 is TGTGCCAGCAGTTCACCGGACAGAAGCAATCAGCCCCAGCATTTT. This codes for CASSSPDRSNQPQHF.